This T cell receptor beta chain was captured in a study of neoadjuvant nivolumab and ipilimumab in lung cancer. The CDR3 extends over 15 amino acids. V lost 2 bases, J lost 5 bases, and 15 bases lay in between. Germline V CDR1 and CDR2: SEHNR, FQNEAQ (reference sequence). Libraries were prepared by immunoSEQ multiplex PCR; TCRdb keeps only in-frame clonotypes and omits some of them. This sample has 8,000 to 9,500 clones, with about 76% found just once. The sample here was adjacent normal lung tissue, taken after neoadjuvant nivolumab, alone or with ipilimumab, at or shortly before surgery. The gene calls are TRBV7-9 and TRBJ2-5; D remains ambiguous. This receptor was taken from an adult with non-small cell lung cancer. CDR3 residues: CASSLRADLRETQYF. The CDR3 DNA reads as TGTGCCAGCAGCTTACGAGCAGACCTTCGTGAGACCCAGTACTTC. The complete variable domain, with remaining parts taken from reference TRBV7-9 and TRBJ2-5, reads DTGVSQNPRHKITKRGQNVTFRCDPISEHNRLYWYRQTLGQGPEFLTYFQNEAQLEKSRLLSDRFSAERPKGSFSTLEIQRTEQGDSAMYLCASSLRADLRETQYFGPGTRLLVL.